This passage covers 14 T cell receptor beta chains from one sample sequenced in a study of T-cell memory formation after mild COVID-19. One entry per CDR3 protein, called by TCRdb with MiXCR from the 5' RACE reads. The data show hundreds of thousands of distinct CDR3 sequences, 15% to 20% seen once. Sequenced: PBMCs or a T cell subset sorted from them (not recorded which). These receptors were obtained from a man between 18 and 29 years old who had mild COVID-19 (a few samples of this study predate the infection). Cell type and time point are not known.

The chain recombines TRBV6-2 or TRBV6-3 with TRBJ2-5; 8 bases match TRBD1. CDR1 MNHEY and CDR2 SVGEGT come from the germline V gene. CDR3 length: 14 residues. The junction had 6 bases not matched to a gene; V was cut back by 6 bases and J by 3 bases. CDR3 sequence (DNA): TGTGCCAGCAGAGACACAGGGGGGAAAGAGACCCAGTACTTC. It is translated as CASRDTGGKETQYF.

This clonotype has just one count. This chain links TRBV30 with TRBJ1-2; unclear D gene. Germline V lookup: CDR1 GTSNPN, CDR2 SVGIG (reference sequence). The CDR3 contains 12 residues. Between the trimmed V and J ends, which lost 3 bases and 5 bases, there was a span of 10 bases. The CDR3 region is CAWRLGGYGYTF. The DNA for the CDR3 is TGTGCCTGGAGACTGGGCGGATATGGCTACACCTTC.

The chain combines TRBV12-3 or TRBV12-4 with TRBJ1-2; 7 positions agree with TRBD1. Trimming at V came to 4 bases and at J to 10 bases, leaving 12 bases not matched to a gene. This CDR3 contains 14 residues. CDR3 nucleotide sequence: TGTGCCAGCAGTTCAAATCCCGGGACAGTCATCTACACCTTC. This translates into CASSSNPGTVIYTF.

Ten or more counts support this clonotype. The chain couples TRBV20-1 to TRBJ1-5; tentative D call: TRBD1 (6 bases). Germline V gives CDR1 DFQATT, CDR2 SNEGSKA (reference sequence). This CDR3 spans 13 amino acids. The V end lost 4 bases, the J end lost 6 bases, and 13 bases lay between the germline ends. The CDR3 here is CSATQGLSQPQHF. The CDR3 DNA is TGCAGTGCTACGCAGGGGCTCTCTCAGCCCCAGCATTTT.

On this clonotype: This may arise from a read error, as a much more abundant clone is one base away. V is TRBV7-8 and J is TRBJ2-1, with no clear D. The CDR3 loop spans 10 amino acids. Germline V lookup: CDR1 SGHVS, CDR2 FQNEAQ. V lost 8 bases and J lost 5, with 4 bases in between. The CDR3 DNA follows: TGTGCCAGCGGGCACAATGAGCAGTTCTTC. It encodes CASGHNEQFF. Filled out from reference TRBV7-8 and TRBJ2-1, the complete variable domain reads GAGVSQSPRYKVAKRGQDVALRCDPISGHVSLFWYQQALGQGPEFLTYFQNEAQLDKSGLPSDRFFAERPEGSVSTLKIQRTQQEDSAVYLCASGHNEQFFGPGTRLTVL.

This chain uses TRBV12-3 or TRBV12-4 with TRBJ2-5; 10 bases line up with TRBD2. This CDR3 spans 18 amino acids. V lost 6 bases and J lost 3; bases outside the gene matches: 16. The CDR3 spells CASSPVRPEGTSEETQYF. As DNA, the CDR3 is TGTGCCAGCAGCCCAGTTCGACCGGAAGGGACTAGCGAAGAGACCCAGTACTTC.

This clonotype was picked up a small number of times. The chain joins TRBV12-2 to TRBJ1-5. TRBV12-2 is given as a pseudogene. The CDR3 consists of 13 residues. The CDR3 nucleotides are TGTGCAAGTCGCTGGGTGAGCAATCAGCCCCAGCATTTT. This gives the protein CASRWVSNQPQHF.

This clonotype was detected only once. The chain uses TRBV2 and TRBJ1-2, with D possibly TRBD1 on 5 matching bases. The CDR3 runs 12 residues. V gave up 7 bases and J gave up 4 bases, with 10 bases separating them. Germline V lookup: CDR1 SNHLY, CDR2 FYNNEI. The CDR3 loop is CASNPGTYGYTF. Written as DNA, the CDR3 is TGTGCCAGCAATCCAGGGACCTATGGCTACACCTTC.

This clonotype has only a few counts. The gene calls are TRBV18 and TRBJ2-5; 7 bases are shared with TRBD2. This CDR3 contains 14 residues. V shed 3 bases, J shed 4 bases, and the junction held 5 bases outside the gene matches. Germline CDR1 is KGHSH and CDR2 is LQKENI. The CDR3 nucleotides read TGTGCCAGCTCACCGGGAGGGACGATAGAGACCCAGTACTTC. Its translation: CASSPGGTIETQYF.

The J gene is TRBJ2-1, the V gene TRBV5-6; TRBD2 is a possible D gene (7 bases). In germline, CDR1 is SGHDT, CDR2 YYEEEE. The CDR3 extends over 13 amino acids. With 0 bases removed from V and 9 bases from J, the gap between germline ends came to 10 bases. The CDR3 loop reads CASSLGGGREQFF. The CDR3 DNA reads as TGTGCCAGCAGCTTGGGGGGGGGCCGTGAGCAGTTCTTC.

V is TRBV7-2 and J is TRBJ1-2, with D perhaps TRBD1 (6 bases). Germline-derived CDR1 and CDR2 are SGHTA and FQGNSA. The CDR3 runs to 15 residues. V shed 5 bases and J shed 4 bases, with 17 bases lying between them. The CDR3 region is CASSDQPQGFYGYTF. Written as DNA, the CDR3 is TGTGCCAGCAGCGACCAACCACAGGGATTCTATGGCTACACCTTC.

The chain has TRBV5-5 and TRBJ2-7, with TRBD2 matching 9 bases. The CDR3 length is 16 residues. Germline loops: CDR1 SGHKS, CDR2 YYEKEE (reference sequence). The trim removed 1 base at V and 8 bases at J, leaving 13 bases unmatched. Here the CDR3 reads CASSLSGGGDYRQQYV. Here the CDR3 DNA reads TGTGCCAGCAGCTTGAGTGGCGGGGGGGACTATCGCCAGCAGTACGTC.

This clonotype was recorded at least ten times. The chain couples TRBV5-1 to TRBJ2-2; D not certain. CDR1 SGHRS and CDR2 YFSETQ come from the germline V gene. V lost 6 bases, J lost 0 bases, and 9 bases lay in between. The CDR3 is 14 amino acids. CDR3 sequence reads: CASMVATNTGELFF. The CDR3 nucleotides read TGCGCCAGCATGGTGGCGACGAACACCGGGGAGCTGTTTTTT.

The V call is TRBV7-2, the J call TRBJ2-7; D is unresolved. Trimming removed 1 base at V and 6 bases at J, with 7 bases between. The CDR3 loop spans 12 amino acids. The germline gives CDR1 SGHTA, CDR2 FQGNSA. In DNA form, the CDR3 reads TGTGCCAGCAGCTTAGATTGGAGCGAGCAGTACGTC. Protein: CASSLDWSEQYV.